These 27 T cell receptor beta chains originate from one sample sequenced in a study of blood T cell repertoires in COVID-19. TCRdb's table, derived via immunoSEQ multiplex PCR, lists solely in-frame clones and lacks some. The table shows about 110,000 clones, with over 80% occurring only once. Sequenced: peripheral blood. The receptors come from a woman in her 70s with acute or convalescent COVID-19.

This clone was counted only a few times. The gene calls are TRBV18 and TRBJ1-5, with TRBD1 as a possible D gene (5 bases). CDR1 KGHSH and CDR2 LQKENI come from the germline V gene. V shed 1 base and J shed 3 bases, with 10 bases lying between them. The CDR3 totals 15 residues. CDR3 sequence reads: CASSPLAGNNQPQHF. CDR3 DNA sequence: TGTGCCAGCTCACCACTGGCAGGGAACAATCAGCCCCAGCATTTT.

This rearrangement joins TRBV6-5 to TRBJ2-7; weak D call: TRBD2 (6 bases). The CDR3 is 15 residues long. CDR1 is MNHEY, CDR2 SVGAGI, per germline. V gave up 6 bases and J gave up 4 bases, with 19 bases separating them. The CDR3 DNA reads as TGTGCCAGCAGGATCCCACGGGGGAGTGGATACGAGCAGTACTTC. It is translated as CASRIPRGSGYEQYF.

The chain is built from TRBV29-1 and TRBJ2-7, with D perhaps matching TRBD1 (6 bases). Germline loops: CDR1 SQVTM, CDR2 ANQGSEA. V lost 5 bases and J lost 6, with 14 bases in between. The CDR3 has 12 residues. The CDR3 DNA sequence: TGCAGCGTTCAATTATTAGGGGGCGAGCAGTACTTC. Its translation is CSVQLLGGEQYF.

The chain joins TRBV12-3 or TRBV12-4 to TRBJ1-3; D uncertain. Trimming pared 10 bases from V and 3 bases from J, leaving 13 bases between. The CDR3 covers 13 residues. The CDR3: CATRLNYGNTIYF. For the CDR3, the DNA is TGTGCCACCCGGTTGAATTATGGAAACACCATATATTTT.

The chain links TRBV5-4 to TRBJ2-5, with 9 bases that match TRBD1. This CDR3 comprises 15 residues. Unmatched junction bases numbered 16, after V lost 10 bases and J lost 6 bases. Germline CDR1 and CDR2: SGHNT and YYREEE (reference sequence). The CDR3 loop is CAAGMAGQGRQTQYF. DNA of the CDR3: TGTGCCGCGGGGATGGCGGGACAGGGCCGCCAGACCCAGTACTTC.

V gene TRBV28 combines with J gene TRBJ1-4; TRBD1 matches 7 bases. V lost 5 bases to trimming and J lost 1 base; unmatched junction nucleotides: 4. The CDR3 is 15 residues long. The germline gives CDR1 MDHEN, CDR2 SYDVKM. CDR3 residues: CASSSPGGTNEKLFF. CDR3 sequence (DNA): TGTGCCAGCAGTAGCCCAGGGGGAACTAATGAAAAACTGTTTTTT.

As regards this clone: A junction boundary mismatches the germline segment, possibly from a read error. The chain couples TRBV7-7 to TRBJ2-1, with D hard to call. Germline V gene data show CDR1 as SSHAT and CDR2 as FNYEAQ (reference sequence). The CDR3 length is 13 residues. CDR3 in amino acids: CASSDTLYNEQFF. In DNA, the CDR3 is TGTGCTAGCAGCGACACACTCTACAATGAGCAGTTCTTC.

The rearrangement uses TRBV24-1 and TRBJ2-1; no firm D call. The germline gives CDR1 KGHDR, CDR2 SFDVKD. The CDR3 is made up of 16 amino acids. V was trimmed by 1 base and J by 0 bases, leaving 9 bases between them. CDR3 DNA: TGTGCCACCAGTGATTTTGTCACCAGCTCCTACAATGAGCAGTTCTTC. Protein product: CATSDFVTSSYNEQFF.

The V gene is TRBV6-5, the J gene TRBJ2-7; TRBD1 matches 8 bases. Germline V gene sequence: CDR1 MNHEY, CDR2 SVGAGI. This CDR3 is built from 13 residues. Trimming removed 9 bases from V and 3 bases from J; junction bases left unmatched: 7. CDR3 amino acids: CASSTGENYEQYF. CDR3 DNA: TGTGCCAGTTCGACAGGGGAGAACTACGAGCAGTACTTC.

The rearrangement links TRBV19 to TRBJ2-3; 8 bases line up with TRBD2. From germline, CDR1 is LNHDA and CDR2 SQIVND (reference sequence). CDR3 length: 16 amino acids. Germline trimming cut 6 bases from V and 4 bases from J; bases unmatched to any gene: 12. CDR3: CASRPSGTSSPDTQYF. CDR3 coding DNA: TGTGCCAGTAGACCCTCCGGGACTAGTAGCCCAGATACGCAGTATTTT.

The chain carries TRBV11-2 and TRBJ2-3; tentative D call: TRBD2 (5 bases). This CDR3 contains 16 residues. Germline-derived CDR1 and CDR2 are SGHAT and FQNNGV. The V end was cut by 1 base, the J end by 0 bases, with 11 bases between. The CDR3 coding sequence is TGTGCCAGCAGCTTAGTTGGAGGAACTAGCACAGATACGCAGTATTTT. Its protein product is CASSLVGGTSTDTQYF.

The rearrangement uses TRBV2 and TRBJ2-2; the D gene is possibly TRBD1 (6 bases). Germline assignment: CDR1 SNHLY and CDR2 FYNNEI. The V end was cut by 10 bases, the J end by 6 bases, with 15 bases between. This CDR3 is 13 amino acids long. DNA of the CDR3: TGTGCCACCAGGGGCGAAGGCGCCGGGGAGCTGTTTTTT. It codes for CATRGEGAGELFF.

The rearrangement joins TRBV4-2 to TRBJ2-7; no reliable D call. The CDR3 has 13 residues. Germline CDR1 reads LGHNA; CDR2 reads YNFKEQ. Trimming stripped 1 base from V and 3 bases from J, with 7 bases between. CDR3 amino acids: CASSQGLDYEQYF. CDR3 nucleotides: TGTGCCAGCAGCCAAGGATTAGACTACGAGCAGTACTTC.

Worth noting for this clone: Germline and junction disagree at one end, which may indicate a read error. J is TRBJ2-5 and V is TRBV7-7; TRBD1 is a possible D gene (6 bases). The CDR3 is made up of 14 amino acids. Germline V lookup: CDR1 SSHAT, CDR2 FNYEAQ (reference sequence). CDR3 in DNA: TGTGCTAGCAGCCTGAGCGGACAGCAAGAGACCCAGTACTTC. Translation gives CASSLSGQQETQYF.

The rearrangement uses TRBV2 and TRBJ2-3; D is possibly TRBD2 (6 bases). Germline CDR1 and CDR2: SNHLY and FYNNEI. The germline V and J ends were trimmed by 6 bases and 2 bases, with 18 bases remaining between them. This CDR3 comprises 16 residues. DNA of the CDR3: TGTGCCAGCAGGGTTGGATGGGGGAGGCCCACAGATACGCAGTATTTT. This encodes CASRVGWGRPTDTQYF.

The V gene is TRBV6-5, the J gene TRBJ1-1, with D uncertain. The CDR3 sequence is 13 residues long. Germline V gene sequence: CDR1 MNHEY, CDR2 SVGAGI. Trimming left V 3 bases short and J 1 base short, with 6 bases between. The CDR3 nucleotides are TGTGCCAGCAGTTATAACGGGAACACTGAAGCTTTCTTT. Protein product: CASSYNGNTEAFF.

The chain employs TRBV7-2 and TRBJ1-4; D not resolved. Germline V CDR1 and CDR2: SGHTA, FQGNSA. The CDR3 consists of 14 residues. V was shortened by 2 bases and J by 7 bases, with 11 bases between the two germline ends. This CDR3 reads CASSLRRDREKLFF. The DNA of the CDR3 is TGTGCCAGCAGCTTAAGGAGAGACCGTGAAAAACTGTTTTTT.

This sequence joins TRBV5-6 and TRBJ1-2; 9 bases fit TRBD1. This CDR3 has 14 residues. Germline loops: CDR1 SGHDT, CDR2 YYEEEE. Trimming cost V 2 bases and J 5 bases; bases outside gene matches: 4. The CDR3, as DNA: TGTGCCAGCAGCTTCGACAGGGGGTTATATGGCTACACCTTC. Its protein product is CASSFDRGLYGYTF.

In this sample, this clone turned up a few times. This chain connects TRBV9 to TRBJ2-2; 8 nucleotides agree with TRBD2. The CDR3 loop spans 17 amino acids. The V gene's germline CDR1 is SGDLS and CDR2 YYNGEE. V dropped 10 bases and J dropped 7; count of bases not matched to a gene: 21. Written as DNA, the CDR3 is TGTGCCCCCAGGGGCCATTTAGCGGGAAAGCCTGACGGGGAGCTGTTTTTT. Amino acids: CAPRGHLAGKPDGELFF.

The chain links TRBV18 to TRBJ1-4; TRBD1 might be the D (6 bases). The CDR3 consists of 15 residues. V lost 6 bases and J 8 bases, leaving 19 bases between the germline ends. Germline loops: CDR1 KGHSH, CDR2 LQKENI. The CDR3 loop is CASSPTARQGEKLFF. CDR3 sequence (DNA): TGTGCCAGCTCGCCCACCGCCCGCCAGGGGGAAAAACTGTTTTTT.

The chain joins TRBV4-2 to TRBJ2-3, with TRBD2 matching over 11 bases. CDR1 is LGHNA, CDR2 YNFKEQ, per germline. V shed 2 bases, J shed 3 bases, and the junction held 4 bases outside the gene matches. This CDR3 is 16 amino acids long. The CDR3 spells CASSQSLAGGTDTQYF. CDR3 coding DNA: TGTGCCAGCAGCCAAAGCCTAGCGGGGGGAACAGATACGCAGTATTTT.

The CDR3, as DNA: TGTGCCACCAGAGGGGCACAGGGTCGCGTTTGGAATGAGCAGTTCTTC. It yields the protein CATRGAQGRVWNEQFF. The rearrangement uses TRBV28 and TRBJ2-1, with D tentatively TRBD1 (6 bases). Trimming cost V 10 bases and J 7 bases, with 26 bases left between them. This CDR3 is 16 amino acids long. Germline V CDR1 and CDR2: MDHEN, SYDVKM.

The CDR3 bases are TGCGCCAGCAGCCAAAGGGGGCTCACCTACAATGAGCAGTTCTTC. Protein sequence: CASSQRGLTYNEQFF. The rearrangement links TRBV4-1 to TRBJ2-1, with 7 bases fitting TRBD1. V shed 2 bases, J shed 2 bases, and the junction held 3 bases outside the gene matches. Germline V gene data show CDR1 as MGHRA and CDR2 as YSYEKL. This CDR3 is 15 amino acids long.

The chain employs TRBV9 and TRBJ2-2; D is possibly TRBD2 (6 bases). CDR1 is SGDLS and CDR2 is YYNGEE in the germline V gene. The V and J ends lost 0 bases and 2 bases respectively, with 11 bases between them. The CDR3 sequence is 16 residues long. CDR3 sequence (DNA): TGTGCCAGCAGCGTAGGTTTGGACTACAACACCGGGGAGCTGTTTTTT. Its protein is CASSVGLDYNTGELFF.

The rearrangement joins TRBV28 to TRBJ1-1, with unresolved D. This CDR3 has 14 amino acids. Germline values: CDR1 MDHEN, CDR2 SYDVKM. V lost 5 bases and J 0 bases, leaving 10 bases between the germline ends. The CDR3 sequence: CASSAGSLNTEAFF. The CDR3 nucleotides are TGTGCCAGCAGTGCAGGATCTCTGAACACTGAAGCTTTCTTT.

The CDR3 spells CASSLEAGTDTQYF. Written as DNA, the CDR3 is TGTGCCAGCAGCTTAGAGGCGGGGACAGATACGCAGTATTTT. The chain recombines TRBV7-6 with TRBJ2-3, with D perhaps matching TRBD2 (6 bases). The CDR3 runs to 14 residues. V was trimmed by 1 base and J by 3 bases, leaving 8 bases between them. Germline CDR1 is SGHVS and CDR2 is FNYEAQ.

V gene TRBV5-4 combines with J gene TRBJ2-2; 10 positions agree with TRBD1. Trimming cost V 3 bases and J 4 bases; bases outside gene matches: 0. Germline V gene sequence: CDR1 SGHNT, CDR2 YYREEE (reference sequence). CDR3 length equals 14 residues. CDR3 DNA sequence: TGTGCCAGCAGCTGGGACAGGGGCACCGGGGAGCTGTTTTTT. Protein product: CASSWDRGTGELFF.